This TCR beta chain was recorded in a study of OX40 agonist ivuxolimab in advanced cancers. In the study overall: Patients were infused with ivuxolimab every 2 weeks at 0.01 to 10 mg/kg.

V shed 0 bases and J shed 11 bases, with 16 bases lying between them. Germline V CDR1 and CDR2: GTSNPN, SVGIG (reference sequence). This CDR3 has 13 amino acids. Profiling relied on immunoSEQ multiplex PCR, and the TCRdb table lists in-frame clones only, not all of them. This table has about 36,000 clones, about 81% appearing once. This chain joins TRBV30 and TRBJ1-1, with D possibly TRBD1 on 5 matching bases. This receptor was taken from an adult with an advanced solid tumor such as melanoma, head and neck, liver or kidney cancer. The specimen comprised CD4+ or CD8+ T cells sorted from blood, sampled in a trial of the OX40 agonist ivuxolimab. In DNA form, the CDR3 reads TGTGCCTGGAGTGTAAAAGGTCAGGGTGTGGCTTTCTTT. It is translated as CAWSVKGQGVAFF.